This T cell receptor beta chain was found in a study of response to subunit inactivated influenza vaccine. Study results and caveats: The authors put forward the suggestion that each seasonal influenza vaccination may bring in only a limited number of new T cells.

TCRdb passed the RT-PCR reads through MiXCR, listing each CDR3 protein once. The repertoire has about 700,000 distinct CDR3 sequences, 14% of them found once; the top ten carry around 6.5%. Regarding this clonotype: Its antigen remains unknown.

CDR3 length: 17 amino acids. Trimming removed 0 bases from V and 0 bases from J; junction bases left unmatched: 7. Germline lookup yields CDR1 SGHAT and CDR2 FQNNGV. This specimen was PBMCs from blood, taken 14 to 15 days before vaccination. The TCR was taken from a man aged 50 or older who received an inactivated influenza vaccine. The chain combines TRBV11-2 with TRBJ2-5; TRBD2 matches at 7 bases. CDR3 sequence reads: CASSLDLFGGYQETQYF. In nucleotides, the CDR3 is TGTGCCAGCAGCTTAGATCTGTTCGGGGGGTACCAAGAGACCCAGTACTTC. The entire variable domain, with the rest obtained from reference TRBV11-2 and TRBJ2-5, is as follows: EAGVAQSPRYKIIEKRQSVAFWCNPISGHATLYWYQQILGQGPKLLIQFQNNGVVDDSQLPKDRFSAERLKGVDSTLKIQPAKLEDSAVYLCASSLDLFGGYQETQYFGPGTRLLVL.